This T cell receptor beta chain originates from a study of CD8 T cells in Susac syndrome. The ends lost 8 bases at V and 3 bases at J; junction bases unmatched: 8. The CDR3 runs to 15 residues. An input of about 0.5 to 1 ug of RNA was subjected to reverse transcription using random hexamers. TCRdb independently ran MiXCR on the immunoSEQ multiplex PCR reads; one entry per CDR3 protein. The sample carries some 190,000 distinct CDR3 sequences, about 94% recorded once. The chain employs TRBV12-3 or TRBV12-4 and TRBJ1-3; 9 bases are a match to TRBD1. This TCR was recovered from a human donor with Susac syndrome. The sample comprised CD4+ T cells from PBMCs. This chain's CDR3 is CASGYRGRYGNTIYF. CDR3 in DNA: TGTGCCAGCGGGTACAGGGGGCGGTATGGAAACACCATATATTTT.